This T cell receptor (beta chain) comes out of a study of control samples from healthy donors and cancer patients. Data came from immunoSEQ multiplex PCR; TCRdb stores just in-frame clones and leaves some out. The sample shows 70,000 to 85,000 clones, 90% to 95% of them seen only once. The J segment lost 4 bases and the V segment lost 5 bases, leaving 8 bases of the junction unmatched. The CDR3 is 16 residues long. The germline V gene has CDR1 SEHNR and CDR2 FQNEAQ (reference sequence). The clonotype comes from a man aged 50 or older in good health. The chain employs TRBV7-9 and TRBJ1-5, with 10 bases that match TRBD1. Sequencing used blood. The CDR3 is CASSPVGTGENQPQHF. As DNA, the CDR3 is TGTGCCAGCAGCCCCGTCGGGACAGGGGAAAATCAGCCCCAGCATTTT.